This T cell receptor beta chain was documented in a study of T cell responses to AZD1222 COVID-19 vaccine. The germline V gene has CDR1 MDHEN and CDR2 SYDVKM. V lost 4 bases and J 2 bases, leaving 15 bases between the germline ends. The CDR3 covers 16 residues. Produced via immunoSEQ multiplex PCR; TCRdb's table is partial and in-frame only. Of 140,000 to 150,000 clones in the sample, approximately 89% were seen once. This sample comprised peripheral blood, obtained 28 days after the second AZD1222 dose. The clonotype comes from an adult who received the AZD1222 COVID-19 vaccine. This sequence joins TRBV28 and TRBJ2-1, with a weak D call TRBD1 (6 bases). CDR3 sequence: CASSSAGQSAYNEQFF. In DNA, the CDR3 is TGTGCCAGCAGTTCCGCCGGACAGTCCGCCTACAATGAGCAGTTCTTC.